The T cell receptor beta chain under discussion was sequenced for a study of blood T cell repertoires in COVID-19. There are 13 residues in the CDR3. Germline-derived CDR1 and CDR2 are SGHNT and YYREEE (reference sequence). The V end lost 0 bases, the J end lost 4 bases, and 7 bases lay between the germline ends. TCRdb keeps only in-frame clones here, not all; method: immunoSEQ multiplex PCR. The repertoire includes just under 350,000 clones, around 88% of them detected once, and 2.5% to 3% sits in the top ten. The TCR originated in a young man with active or convalescent COVID-19. The sequenced sample was peripheral blood. The rearrangement joins TRBV5-4 to TRBJ2-5; D is undetermined. The CDR3 loop reads CASSLGFGETQYF. In nucleotides, the CDR3 is TGTGCCAGCAGCTTGGGGTTCGGAGAGACCCAGTACTTC.